These 30 T cell receptor beta chains came from one sample sequenced in a study of blood T cell repertoires in COVID-19. The assay was immunoSEQ multiplex PCR, and TCRdb's table has in-frame clones only and misses some. The sample has around 620,000 clones, approximately 90% seen once; the top ten hold roughly 0.26%. Source material: peripheral blood. The origin of the receptors is a woman younger than 35 with acute or convalescent COVID-19.

The chain has TRBV24-1 and TRBJ1-4; D remains ambiguous. The CDR3 has 15 amino acids. CDR1 is KGHDR and CDR2 is SFDVKD in the germline V gene. The V gene lost 4 bases and the J gene lost 7 bases, with 15 bases spanning the gap. CDR3 bases: TGTGCCACCAGTGACTCCGGGGTGAGAGCTGAAAAACTGTTTTTT. Translated: CATSDSGVRAEKLFF.

The V and J genes are TRBV30 and TRBJ2-3; D might be TRBD2 (6 bases). This CDR3 has 13 residues. Germline V gene lookup returns CDR1 GTSNPN and CDR2 SVGIG (reference sequence). V was pared by 3 bases and J by 8 bases, with 15 bases between. This chain's CDR3 is CAWSRDAGGTQYF. The CDR3 region has the DNA TGTGCCTGGAGCCGGGACGCCGGGGGTACGCAGTATTTT.

The rearrangement uses TRBV27 and TRBJ1-2, with a tentative D call TRBD1 (5 bases). The germline V and J ends were trimmed by 7 bases and 0 bases, with 18 bases remaining between them. CDR1 MNHEY and CDR2 SMNVEV come from the germline V gene (reference sequence). This CDR3 has 16 amino acids. The CDR3 bases are TGTGCCAGCAACTTCCGCGGGGCAGAAGCTAACTATGGCTACACCTTC. Its translation: CASNFRGAEANYGYTF.

This clone has just a few counts. V gene TRBV20-1 combines with J gene TRBJ2-1; TRBD2 matches 8 bases. CDR1 is DFQATT and CDR2 is SNEGSKA in the germline V gene (reference sequence). The CDR3 runs 11 residues. The V and J ends lost 2 bases and 9 bases, in that order; junction bases with no gene match: 0. In DNA, the CDR3 is TGCAGTGCTAGACGGGGGGGTGAGCAGTTCTTC. Encoded protein: CSARRGGEQFF.

V usage is TRBV29-1 and J usage is TRBJ1-3; a weak D match, TRBD1 (5 bases). The V and J ends lost 3 bases and 4 bases respectively, with 13 bases between them. Germline CDR1 is SQVTM and CDR2 is ANQGSEA. This CDR3 has 14 amino acids. The CDR3 nucleotides read TGCAGCGTTGAGTCGGGGGAACCCGGAAACACCATATATTTT. Encoded protein: CSVESGEPGNTIYF.

The chain links TRBV6-6 to TRBJ2-7; tentatively, D is TRBD1 (5 bases). This CDR3 has 14 amino acids. Trimming left V 2 bases short and J 1 base short, with 9 bases between. Germline CDR1 and CDR2: MNHNY and SVGAGI (reference sequence). CDR3 in amino acids: CASSYAGQSYEQYF. The CDR3, as DNA: TGTGCCAGCAGTTACGCCGGACAATCCTACGAGCAGTACTTC.

On this clone itself: Other nucleotide sequences in the sample specify the same CDR3. This sequence joins TRBV18 and TRBJ1-1; D gene uncertain. The ends were cut back, 3 bases at V and 4 bases at J, with 6 bases in the middle. Germline lookup yields CDR1 KGHSH and CDR2 LQKENI. The CDR3 consists of 12 residues. The CDR3 is CASSPEGTEAFF. The CDR3 DNA reads TGTGCCAGCTCACCCGAGGGCACTGAAGCTTTCTTT.

Here the CDR3 reads CASSPTDYNEQFF. Written as DNA, the CDR3 is TGTGCCAGCAGCCCGACTGACTACAATGAGCAGTTCTTC. The J gene is TRBJ2-1, the V gene TRBV11-2; D call uncertain. Per germline, CDR1 SGHAT and CDR2 FQNNGV. Trimming shortened V by 5 bases and J by 3 bases, and 8 bases separated the two germline ends. The CDR3 covers 13 residues.

This clone was seen just once. The V call is TRBV18, the J call TRBJ2-7, with D maybe TRBD1 (5 bases). V dropped 4 bases and J dropped 3 bases, with 10 bases sitting between them. The CDR3 runs 13 residues. Looked up from germline, CDR1 is KGHSH and CDR2 is LQKENI. Here the CDR3 reads CASSLQTVYEQYF. The CDR3 DNA reads TGTGCCAGCTCACTCCAGACAGTCTACGAGCAGTACTTC.

The CDR3, as DNA: TGTGCCAGCAGTCTACGGACTAGCCTCGGGGAGCTGTTTTTT. Its protein is CASSLRTSLGELFF. V is TRBV3-1 (or the pseudogene TRBV3-2) and J is TRBJ2-2, with 8 nucleotides matching TRBD2. The trim removed 6 bases at V and 7 bases at J, leaving 7 bases unmatched. Germline loops: CDR1 LGHDT, CDR2 YNNKEL (reference sequence). This CDR3 is built from 14 residues.

The chain combines TRBV7-9 with TRBJ1-2; 10 bases agree with TRBD1. V was pared by 4 bases and J by 7 bases, with 9 bases of the junction left unmatched. CDR1 and CDR2 (germline): SEHNR, FQNEAQ (reference sequence). The CDR3 covers 15 residues. CDR3 in amino acids: CASSSLGTGDSGYTF. Here the CDR3 DNA reads TGTGCCAGCAGCTCCCTCGGGACAGGGGACAGTGGCTACACCTTC.

This clone was seen a handful of times. The chain carries TRBV6-1 and TRBJ1-2; tentatively, D is TRBD1 (5 bases). Germline loops: CDR1 MNHNS, CDR2 SASEGT. This CDR3 comprises 15 residues. Trimming removed 2 bases from V and 3 bases from J, with 13 bases in between. The CDR3 DNA reads as TGTGCCAGCAGTGAAAGGTTTGGGGGGGACTATGGCTACACCTTC. The encoded protein is CASSERFGGDYGYTF.

This chain joins TRBV4-1 and TRBJ1-2; a weak D match, TRBD1 (6 bases). Germline CDR1 and CDR2: MGHRA and YSYEKL. The V end lost 4 bases, the J end lost 4 bases, and 19 bases lay between the germline ends. The CDR3 has 16 amino acids. The CDR3 here is CASSPTPGQTFYGYTF. CDR3 in DNA: TGCGCCAGCAGCCCTACTCCGGGACAAACCTTCTATGGCTACACCTTC.

This clone was observed once. The chain recombines TRBV6-5 with TRBJ2-7, with 7 bases identical to TRBD2. V lost 11 bases, J lost 0 bases, and 4 bases stayed unmatched. This CDR3 comprises 12 residues. Looked up from germline, CDR1 is MNHEY and CDR2 is SVGAGI. CDR3 sequence (DNA): TGTGCCTCCGGGACTATCTCCTACGAGCAGTACTTC. Translation gives CASGTISYEQYF.

CDR3 sequence reads: CASSQVTGLLIADTQYF. The CDR3 DNA follows: TGTGCCAGCAGCCAAGTAACAGGCCTTTTGATTGCAGATACGCAGTATTTT. This rearrangement joins TRBV3-1 (or the pseudogene TRBV3-2) to TRBJ2-3, with TRBD1 as a possible D gene (5 bases). CDR3 size: 17 residues. V lost 1 base and J lost 4, with 18 bases in between. Looked up from germline, CDR1 is LGHDT and CDR2 is YNNKEL (reference sequence).

The chain joins TRBV27 to TRBJ2-3, with 14 bases that match TRBD2. V gave up 6 bases and J gave up 4 bases; unmatched junction bases: 6. The CDR3 is made up of 16 amino acids. Germline assignment: CDR1 MNHEY and CDR2 SMNVEV (reference sequence). The CDR3 DNA follows: TGTGCCAGCAGCTTACGGACTAGCGGGGGGTCAGATACGCAGTATTTT. This gives the protein CASSLRTSGGSDTQYF.

This clone was seen a single time. The chain recombines TRBV5-4 with TRBJ2-2, with a weak D call TRBD2 (6 bases). The germline gives CDR1 SGHNT, CDR2 YYREEE (reference sequence). CDR3 length: 17 amino acids. V dropped 4 bases and J dropped 3 bases, with 19 bases sitting between them. CDR3 region: CASSALGRGPDTGELFF. CDR3 nucleotides: TGTGCCAGCAGCGCCCTGGGGCGGGGTCCGGACACCGGGGAGCTGTTTTTT.

This sequence joins TRBV6-1 and TRBJ1-3; D call uncertain. Trimming took off 0 bases at V and 0 bases at J, with 12 bases between the two ends. The CDR3 consists of 17 residues. Germline loops: CDR1 MNHNS, CDR2 SASEGT. In DNA, the CDR3 is TGTGCCAGCAGTGAAGCGGGAGGATCACCCTCTGGAAACACCATATATTTT. Amino acid sequence: CASSEAGGSPSGNTIYF.

The genes are TRBV9 and TRBJ1-1, with 9 bases identical to TRBD1. J gave up 3 bases and V 3 bases, and 9 bases lay outside the gene matches. The CDR3 spans 16 residues. Germline CDR1 SGDLS, CDR2 YYNGEE. CDR3 sequence reads: CASSGAGTGFDTEAFF. The CDR3 DNA follows: TGTGCCAGCAGCGGAGCGGGGACAGGGTTCGACACTGAAGCTTTCTTT.

This clone was seen a single time. This rearrangement joins TRBV10-3 to TRBJ1-2, with TRBD1 matching over 7 bases. The CDR3 consists of 15 residues. Unmatched junction bases numbered 9, after V lost 4 bases and J lost 4 bases. Germline CDR1 ENHRY, CDR2 SYGVKD. This chain's CDR3 is CAISGSGQLFYGYTF. The CDR3 DNA sequence: TGTGCCATCAGTGGTTCGGGACAGCTTTTCTATGGCTACACCTTC.

A single count supports this clone. The chain couples TRBV7-2 to TRBJ2-2; 9 nucleotides agree with TRBD1. CDR1 and CDR2 from the germline V gene are SGHTA and FQGNSA. CDR3 length: 15 amino acids. V lost 5 bases and J lost 5; bases outside the gene matches: 6. The CDR3 nucleotides read TGTGCCAGCAGCGCCGACAGGGGGAGTACCGGGGAGCTGTTTTTT. This encodes CASSADRGSTGELFF.

This chain links TRBV19 with TRBJ2-7, with D possibly being TRBD2 (5 bases). Germline CDR1 is LNHDA and CDR2 is SQIVND (reference sequence). CDR3 size: 12 residues. V dropped 6 bases and J dropped 0 bases, with 6 bases sitting between them. The CDR3 DNA reads TGTGCCAGTAGCGGGAACTCCTACGAGCAGTACTTC. Encoded protein: CASSGNSYEQYF.

This chain connects TRBV11-3 to TRBJ2-7; no firm D call. The ends were cut back, 1 base at V and 5 bases at J, with 9 bases in the middle. The CDR3 length is 13 residues. The germline V gene has CDR1 SGHNT and CDR2 YENEEA. The CDR3 here is CASSLGLLDEQYF. In nucleotides, the CDR3 is TGTGCCAGCAGCTTAGGTCTCCTAGACGAGCAGTACTTC.

The chain recombines TRBV7-2 with TRBJ2-1; TRBD2 agrees at 9 bases. V trimming: 4 bases; J trimming: 4 bases; junction bases outside the gene matches: 5. CDR3 size: 15 residues. In germline, CDR1 is SGHTA, CDR2 FQGNSA. This CDR3 reads CASSSSGGRYNEQFF. The DNA of the CDR3 is TGTGCCAGCAGCTCCAGCGGGGGGCGGTACAATGAGCAGTTCTTC.

This clone was counted between two and nine times. The chain joins TRBV15 to TRBJ2-7; D might be TRBD2 (6 bases). The CDR3 consists of 14 residues. The germline V and J ends were trimmed by 7 bases and 3 bases, with 16 bases remaining between them. Germline V gene data show CDR1 as LNHNV and CDR2 as YYDKDF (reference sequence). CDR3 sequence: CATTSGWRGYEQYF. In DNA form, the CDR3 reads TGTGCCACCACCTCTGGTTGGAGGGGCTACGAGCAGTACTTC.

This clone appeared once. This specimen includes other DNA sequences encoding the same CDR3. The chain carries TRBV9 and TRBJ1-2, with D perhaps TRBD1 (5 bases). This CDR3 spans 15 amino acids. CDR1 SGDLS and CDR2 YYNGEE come from the germline V gene. Trimming took 0 bases from V and 2 from J, leaving 11 bases between them. CDR3 protein: CASSVGQGPNYGYTF. The CDR3 DNA is TGTGCCAGCAGCGTAGGGCAGGGCCCAAACTATGGCTACACCTTC.

In the case of this clone: The same CDR3 arises from other DNA sequences in this sample as well. The V call is TRBV18, the J call TRBJ1-3; D remains ambiguous. The CDR3 is made up of 15 amino acids. Germline lookup yields CDR1 KGHSH and CDR2 LQKENI. V gave up 2 bases and J gave up 0 bases, with 8 bases separating them. DNA of the CDR3: TGTGCCAGCTCACCAGACTTGAGCTCTGGAAACACCATATATTTT. It encodes CASSPDLSSGNTIYF.

V and J are TRBV4-1 and TRBJ1-6, with no clear D. Between the trimmed V and J ends, which lost 0 bases and 1 base, there was a span of 10 bases. Germline assignment: CDR1 MGHRA and CDR2 YSYEKL. This CDR3 is 17 amino acids long. DNA of the CDR3: TGCGCCAGCAGCCAAGACGGGAGGCTATCCTATAATTCACCCCTCCACTTT. It translates to CASSQDGRLSYNSPLHF.

The V call is TRBV18, the J call TRBJ2-6; the D gene is possibly TRBD1 (6 bases). This CDR3 region has 14 residues. In germline, CDR1 is KGHSH, CDR2 LQKENI. V lost 7 bases, J lost 1 base, and 8 bases lay in between. CDR3 residues: CASYRESGANVLTF. The CDR3 DNA sequence: TGTGCCAGCTACAGGGAATCTGGGGCCAACGTCCTGACTTTC.

The chain uses TRBV6-5 and TRBJ2-1, with D perhaps matching TRBD2 (5 bases). The CDR3 length is 14 residues. V dropped 2 bases and J dropped 4 bases, with 9 bases sitting between them. The germline gives CDR1 MNHEY, CDR2 SVGAGI. The CDR3: CASSYLSGYNEQFF. Here the CDR3 DNA reads TGTGCCAGCAGTTACCTATCGGGGTACAATGAGCAGTTCTTC.